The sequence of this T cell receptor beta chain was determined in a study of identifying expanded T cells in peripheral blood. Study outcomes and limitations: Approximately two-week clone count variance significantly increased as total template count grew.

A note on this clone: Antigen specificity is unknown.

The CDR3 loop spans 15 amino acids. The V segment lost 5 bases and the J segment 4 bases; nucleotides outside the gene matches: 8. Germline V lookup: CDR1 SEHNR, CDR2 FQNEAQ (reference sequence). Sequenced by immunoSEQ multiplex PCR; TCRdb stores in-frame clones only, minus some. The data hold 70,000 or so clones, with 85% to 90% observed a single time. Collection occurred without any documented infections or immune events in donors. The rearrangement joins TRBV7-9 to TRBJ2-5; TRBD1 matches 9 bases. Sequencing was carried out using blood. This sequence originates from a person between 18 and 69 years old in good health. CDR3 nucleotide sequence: TGTGCCAGCAGCCAGGCACAGGGGGCGCGAGAGACCCAGTACTTC. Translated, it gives CASSQAQGARETQYF.